The T cell receptor beta chain described here comes from a study of shared clonotypes between healthy human individuals. For this clone: Antigen specificity is unknown.

The authors distributed each subset's genomic DNA evenly over several immunoSEQ plates. Assay used: immunoSEQ multiplex PCR; TCRdb lists only in-frame clones, some missing. The table has roughly 1,500,000 clones, 95% to 99% seen once. Study conclusions and caveats: The study generally estimated greater richness for naive than memory subsets.

None of the donors, who were healthy HIV-negative adults, had recently had acute infections or vaccinations. Trimming shortened V by 7 bases and J by 5 bases, and 12 bases separated the two germline ends. CDR1 and CDR2 (germline): SNHLY, FYNNEI. This CDR3 has 13 residues. The clonotype was recovered from a man aged 25-45 years in good health. The sequenced sample consisted of naive CD4+ T cells sorted from blood. The subset: CD45RA+ positively selected. The genes are TRBV2 and TRBJ1-5; possibly TRBD1 for D (5 bases). This CDR3 reads CASNEGIYQPQHF. In DNA form, the CDR3 reads TGTGCCAGCAATGAGGGGATATATCAGCCCCAGCATTTT. Full variable domain (outside the CDR3, taken from reference TRBV2 and TRBJ1-5): EPEVTQTPSHQVTQMGQEVILRCVPISNHLYFYWYRQILGQKVEFLVSFYNNEISEKSEIFDDQFSVERPDGSNFTLKIRSTKLEDSAMYFCASNEGIYQPQHFGDGTRLSIL.